The rows below give T cell receptor beta chains drawn from one sample of a study of blood T cell repertoires in COVID-19. Repertoires were generated with immunoSEQ multiplex PCR, while TCRdb's copy carries only in-frame clones and drops some. This table has 150,000 or so clones, about 85% appearing once. Material: peripheral blood. These receptor sequences come from a man in his sixties who had recovered from COVID-19. The CDR3 runs from the conserved cysteine through the conserved F or W. Fields, in order: D gene, J gene, clone size, V gene, CDR3 DNA, CDR3 protein. A D gene is named only where the DNA matches it firmly. Expanded clones get a size class; other rows say once, few or many, or leave the size out.

>TRBD2|TRBJ2-7|-|TRBV7-2
TGTGCCAGCAGCGAGACTAGCGGGGGTCCCTACGAGCAGTACTTC
CASSETSGGPYEQYF
>-|TRBJ2-3|once|TRBV12-3/TRBV12-4
TGTGCCAGCAGTCTCTCCACAGATACGCAGTATTTT
CASSLSTDTQYF
>-|TRBJ2-5|-|TRBV3-1/TRBV3-2
TGTGCCAGCAGCCACTCGGGAGAGACCCAGTACTTC
CASSHSGETQYF
>-|TRBJ1-4|-|TRBV29-1
TGCAGCGTTGAAACAGGGGAAAAACTGTTTTTT
CSVETGEKLFF
>TRBD1|TRBJ2-7|-|TRBV3-1/TRBV3-2
TGTGCCAGCAGCCTCAACTCCGGACAGGACGAGCAGTACTTC
CASSLNSGQDEQYF
>TRBD2|TRBJ2-7|-|TRBV12-3/TRBV12-4
TGTGCCAGCCGGGGGGCCTACGAGCAGTACTTC
CASRGAYEQYF
>-|TRBJ1-1|-|TRBV28
TGTGCCAGCAGCGAGATTCAGGGGAGGGACACTGAAGCTTTCTTT
CASSEIQGRDTEAFF
>-|TRBJ2-3|-|TRBV7-3
TGTGCCAGCAGCTTAACGGGCTCTGGCACAGATACGCAGTATTTT
CASSLTGSGTDTQYF
>-|TRBJ1-1|-|TRBV6-5
TGTGCCAGCAAACCCCCCACGGGGGGAAGCACTGAAGCTTTCTTT
CASKPPTGGSTEAFF
>-|TRBJ1-1|-|TRBV14
TGTGCCAGCAGCCAAGATTTTGGCAGGGAAGCTTTCTTT
CASSQDFGREAFF
>-|TRBJ2-2|-|TRBV3-1/TRBV3-2
TGTGCCAGCAGCCTTGACACCCGCGACACCGGGGAGCTGTTTTTT
CASSLDTRDTGELFF
>TRBD1|TRBJ1-4|-|TRBV6-5
TGTGCCAGCACCCGAGGGAACAGGGGGGAAGAAAAACTGTTTTTT
CASTRGNRGEEKLFF
>-|TRBJ1-5|few|TRBV10-3
TGTGCCATCAGTGTAGGGGCAGCCGATCAGCCCCAGCATTTT
CAISVGAADQPQHF
>TRBD2|TRBJ2-1|-|TRBV3-1/TRBV3-2
TGTGCCAGCACCGCTCTGACTAGCGGGGGGAGGAATGAGCAGTTCTTC
CASTALTSGGRNEQFF
>-|TRBJ2-1|-|TRBV4-2
TGTGCCAGCAGCCAAGATGTCAGGGACAATGAGCAGTTCTTC
CASSQDVRDNEQFF
>TRBD1|TRBJ2-7|once|TRBV19
TGTGCCAGTAGTAGAACCGGGACAGGGGGCTACGAGCAGTACTTC
CASSRTGTGGYEQYF
>TRBD1|TRBJ2-7|-|TRBV15
TGTGCCACCAGCAGAACCGGGACAGGGGGTTCCTACGAGCAGTACTTC
CATSRTGTGGSYEQYF
>-|TRBJ1-2|-|TRBV3-1/TRBV3-2
TGTGCCAGCAGCCAGGCACCAGCGAGTTCCTATGGCTACACCTTC
CASSQAPASSYGYTF
>-|TRBJ1-5|-|TRBV2
TGTGCCAGCAGGGCGGAGCAGGGATGGCAGCCCCAGCATTTT
CASRAEQGWQPQHF
>TRBD1|TRBJ1-2|-|TRBV12-3/TRBV12-4
TGTGCCAGCAGTGAACAGGGGGCGTATGGCTACACCTTC
CASSEQGAYGYTF
>-|TRBJ2-3|-|TRBV24-1
TGTGCCACCAGTGACCCCACAGGGCTGGGCACAGATACGCAGTATTTT
CATSDPTGLGTDTQYF
>-|TRBJ2-5|-|TRBV9
TGTGCCAGCAGCGTAGAGGGGGCCGGAGGGGAGACCCAGTACTTC
CASSVEGAGGETQYF
>TRBD1|TRBJ1-6|-|TRBV3-1/TRBV3-2
TGTGCCAGCAGCCAGGGGAAAGGGGGCGTTTCACCCCTCCACTTT
CASSQGKGGVSPLHF
>-|TRBJ2-5|-|TRBV7-2
TGTGCCAGCAGCTTAGGTTGGGGACAATCGGTGGGGGAGACCCAGTACTTC
CASSLGWGQSVGETQYF
>TRBD1|TRBJ1-2|-|TRBV10-3
TGTGCCATCAGTTGGACAGGGGGTTATGGCTACACCTTC
CAISWTGGYGYTF
>TRBD2|TRBJ2-1|-|TRBV7-7
TGTGCTAGCAGCTTAGCGGGACTCCCGAGGGGGTTCTTC
CASSLAGLPRGFF
>-|TRBJ1-5|once|TRBV14
TGTGCCAGCAGCCAAGAATTAGATCAGCCCCAGCATTTT
CASSQELDQPQHF
>-|TRBJ1-1|-|TRBV7-2
TGTGCCAGCACAATAGAAGGGGCGAACACTGAAGCTTTCTTT
CASTIEGANTEAFF
>TRBD1|TRBJ2-7|-|TRBV6-5
TGTGCCACCAAACAACCGGGACAGGTCTCCTACGAGCAGTACTTC
CATKQPGQVSYEQYF
>-|TRBJ1-5|-|TRBV6-5
TGTGCCAGCATCAAAGGGGATCAGCCCCAGCATTTT
CASIKGDQPQHF
>-|TRBJ1-1|-|TRBV7-2
TGTGCCAGCAGCTTAGGTCTGTCCCCAGGGAACACTGAAGCTTTCTTT
CASSLGLSPGNTEAFF
>-|TRBJ2-3|once|TRBV5-1
TGCGCCAGCAGCTCCGTCAGCACAGATACGCAGTATTTT
CASSSVSTDTQYF
>-|TRBJ1-1|-|TRBV6-1
TGTGCCAGCAGTGATCCCCCAGGGAACACTGAAGCTTTCTTT
CASSDPPGNTEAFF
>TRBD2|TRBJ2-1|-|TRBV19
TGTGCCAGTAGTCCCCCCCCCACTAGCGGGGGGGCCGGTGAGCAGTTCTTC
CASSPPPTSGGAGEQFF
>TRBD2|TRBJ2-5|-|TRBV9
TGTGCCAGCAGCGGGACTAGCGGGGGATCAGAGACCCAGTACTTC
CASSGTSGGSETQYF
>TRBD1|TRBJ1-2|-|TRBV5-1
TGCGCCAGCACCCCGGGACAGGGGGGTGGCTACACCTTC
CASTPGQGGGYTF
>TRBD1|TRBJ1-5|-|TRBV6-6
TGTGCCAGCAGTTACGAGGGGGACAGTATACGGCCCCAGCATTTT
CASSYEGDSIRPQHF